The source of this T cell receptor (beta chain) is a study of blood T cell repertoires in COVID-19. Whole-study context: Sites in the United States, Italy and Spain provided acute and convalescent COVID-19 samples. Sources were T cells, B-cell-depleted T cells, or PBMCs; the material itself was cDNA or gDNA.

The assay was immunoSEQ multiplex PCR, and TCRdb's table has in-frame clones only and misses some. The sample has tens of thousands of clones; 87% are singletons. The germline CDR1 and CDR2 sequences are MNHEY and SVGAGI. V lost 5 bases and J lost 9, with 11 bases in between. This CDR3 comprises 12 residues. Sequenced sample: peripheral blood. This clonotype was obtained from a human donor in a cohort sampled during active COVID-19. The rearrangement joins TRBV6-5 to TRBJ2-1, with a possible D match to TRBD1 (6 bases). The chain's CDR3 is CASSPQGAEQFF. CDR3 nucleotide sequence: TGTGCCAGCAGTCCACAGGGAGCTGAGCAGTTCTTC.